The source of this TCR beta chain is a study of T cell responses to AZD1222 COVID-19 vaccine. The CDR3 consists of 15 residues. Germline V gene data show CDR1 as SGDLS and CDR2 as YYNGEE. Trimming pared 0 bases from V and 2 bases from J, leaving 9 bases between. Data came from immunoSEQ multiplex PCR; TCRdb stores just in-frame clones and leaves some out. The table includes about 150,000 clones, 90% detected once. The specimen was peripheral blood, collected 28 days after the second AZD1222 dose. This chain connects TRBV9 to TRBJ1-3; a possible D gene is TRBD1 (6 bases). The TCR was taken from an adult who received the AZD1222 COVID-19 vaccine. The CDR3 DNA is TGTGCCAGCAGCGTAGACAGGGTTACTGGAAACACCATATATTTT. Amino acid sequence: CASSVDRVTGNTIYF.